The 4 T cell receptor beta chains given below trace back to one sample, sequenced in a study of shared clonotypes between healthy human individuals. The repertoire was sequenced with immunoSEQ multiplex PCR; TCRdb's copy has only in-frame clones and lacks some. The sample lists 980,000 or so clones, around three quarters occurring once. The specimen was memory CD4+ T cells sorted from blood. Stated subset: CD45RA-negative fraction. These receptors all stem from a young man in good health.

Comment on this clone: The same CDR3 is also encoded by other DNA sequences in this sample. The J gene is TRBJ1-2, the V gene TRBV18; D gene uncertain. Germline CDR1 reads KGHSH; CDR2 reads LQKENI. The CDR3 spans 14 residues. V was clipped by 2 bases and J by 4 bases, with 11 bases between them. CDR3 coding DNA: TGTGCCAGCTCACCATCTGGGGAGGGCTATGGCTACACCTTC. Amino acid sequence: CASSPSGEGYGYTF.

The chain couples TRBV28 to TRBJ2-5; 9 positions match TRBD2. Germline loops: CDR1 MDHEN, CDR2 SYDVKM. There are 15 residues in the CDR3. V was clipped by 11 bases and J by 7 bases; unmatched bases: 17. In DNA form, the CDR3 reads TGTGCCGGAGCTAGCGGGGACCATCGGTATGGGACCCAGTACTTC. As protein: CAGASGDHRYGTQYF.

J is TRBJ2-5 and V is TRBV5-4; 9 bases line up with TRBD2. The CDR3 is 15 residues long. Germline loops: CDR1 SGHNT, CDR2 YYREEE (reference sequence). V was pared by 0 bases and J by 7 bases, with 7 bases of the junction left unmatched. DNA of the CDR3: TGTGCCAGCAGCTTGGCGGTAGCGGGAGTCGGGACCCAGTACTTC. Translated, it gives CASSLAVAGVGTQYF. Using reference TRBV5-4 and TRBJ2-5 for the parts outside the CDR3, the full variable domain is ETGVTQSPTHLIKTRGQQVTLRCSSQSGHNTVSWYQQALGQGPQFIFQYYREEENGRGNFPPRFSGLQFPNYSSELNVNALELDDSALYLCASSLAVAGVGTQYFGPGTRLLVL.

V is TRBV7-2 and J is TRBJ1-5; tentatively, D is TRBD1 (6 bases). CDR1 is SGHTA and CDR2 is FQGNSA in the germline V gene. V was trimmed by 4 bases and J by 8 bases, leaving 18 bases between them. This CDR3 spans 15 amino acids. The CDR3 loop is CASSSTGYREEPQHF. DNA of the CDR3: TGTGCCAGCAGCTCGACGGGTTACAGGGAAGAGCCCCAGCATTTT.